The next 15 T cell receptor beta chains were all read from a single sample in a study of blood T cells in healthy people across ages. PCR was performed a second time for roughly 6 to 12 cycles using a sample-barcoded 5' primer and a J-beta primer mix. MiXCR, run by TCRdb on the 5' RACE reads, gives a single entry per CDR3 protein. The sample shows around 1,600,000 distinct CDR3 sequences, approximately 42% of them seen only once. Sequences were obtained from blood. These receptors came from a woman under 30 in good health.

The rearrangement links TRBV25-1 to TRBJ2-5; 9 bases agree with TRBD1. Trimming cost V 5 bases and J 13 bases; bases outside gene matches: 11. Germline V gene sequence: CDR1 MGHDK, CDR2 SYGVNS. The CDR3 covers 13 residues. CDR3 in amino acids: CASSHLRTGDLYF. The CDR3 nucleotides read TGTGCCAGCAGTCACCTCCGGACAGGGGATTTGTACTTC.

The V call is TRBV10-3, the J call TRBJ1-2; 7 bases are a match to TRBD1. The germline V gene has CDR1 ENHRY and CDR2 SYGVKD. V lost 3 bases, J lost 1 base, and 14 bases stayed unmatched. The CDR3 runs to 18 residues. The CDR3 region has the DNA TGTGCCATCAGTGATAACCAGGGGGTTGGAGGGGTTAACTATGGCTACACCTTC. Protein: CAISDNQGVGGVNYGYTF.

This clonotype was picked up a small number of times. This chain connects TRBV6-2 or TRBV6-3 to TRBJ2-2, with D uncertain. V lost 7 bases and J lost 0, with 6 bases in between. The CDR3 has 13 amino acids. The germline gives CDR1 MNHEY, CDR2 SVGEGT. The CDR3 protein is CASITANTGELFF. The CDR3, as DNA: TGTGCCAGCATCACGGCGAACACCGGGGAGCTGTTTTTT.

The rearrangement links TRBV20-1 to TRBJ2-2; D is unresolved. Germline CDR1 and CDR2: DFQATT and SNEGSKA (reference sequence). This CDR3 has 13 residues. Trimming left V 5 bases short and J 1 base short, with 8 bases between. CDR3: CSAAPQNTGELFF. The DNA of the CDR3 is TGCAGTGCTGCACCCCAGAACACCGGGGAGCTGTTTTTT.

This clonotype has a handful of counts. The CDR3 coding sequence is TGTGCCAGCAGTTTATGGGCTAATGAAAAACTGTTTTTT. This translates into CASSLWANEKLFF. The genes are TRBV27 and TRBJ1-4; D not resolved. CDR1 and CDR2 (germline): MNHEY, SMNVEV (reference sequence). Trimming cost V 1 base and J 3 bases, with 3 bases left between them. This CDR3 spans 13 amino acids.

The table lists this clonotype with a few counts. The J gene is TRBJ1-2, the V gene TRBV29-1; D is undetermined. Germline V CDR1 and CDR2: SQVTM, ANQGSEA. The CDR3 has 11 amino acids. Trimming shortened V by 4 bases and J by 8 bases, and 11 bases separated the two germline ends. In DNA form, the CDR3 reads TGCAGCGTTGGTACGACGGAGGGCTACACCTTC. Protein: CSVGTTEGYTF.

The genes are TRBV2 and TRBJ2-5; D is uncertain. The CDR3 sequence is 15 residues long. The V gene lost 8 bases and the J gene lost 5 bases, with 21 bases spanning the gap. CDR1 and CDR2 (germline): SNHLY, FYNNEI. CDR3 region: CASQTRRPTGETQYF. Here the CDR3 DNA reads TGTGCCAGCCAAACACGCAGACCCACCGGGGAGACCCAGTACTTC.

This sequence joins TRBV5-5 and TRBJ1-1; D not resolved. V lost 3 bases and J 5 bases, leaving 11 bases between the germline ends. The V gene's germline CDR1 is SGHKS and CDR2 YYEKEE (reference sequence). The CDR3 totals 13 residues. CDR3 sequence (DNA): TGTGCCAGCAGCTACGGAGGGTGGACTGAAGCTTTCTTT. Translating gives CASSYGGWTEAFF.

This clonotype appeared many times. The genes are TRBV7-2 and TRBJ1-2; D is unclear. CDR1 and CDR2 (germline): SGHTA, FQGNSA. The V end was cut by 3 bases, the J end by 0 bases, with 5 bases between. This CDR3 is 13 amino acids long. CDR3 nucleotide sequence: TGTGCCAGCAGCTTTCAAGCTAACTATGGCTACACCTTC. Protein product: CASSFQANYGYTF.

The chain uses TRBV2 and TRBJ1-5; D is possibly TRBD1 (5 bases). The length of the CDR3 is 16 residues. The germline CDR1 and CDR2 sequences are SNHLY and FYNNEI. Trimming left V 7 bases short and J 2 bases short, with 18 bases between. CDR3 loop: CASNEGIIPGNQPQHF. The CDR3, as DNA: TGTGCCAGCAACGAGGGGATAATCCCGGGCAATCAGCCCCAGCATTTT. Drawing the rest from reference TRBV2 and TRBJ1-5, the complete variable domain is EPEVTQTPSHQVTQMGQEVILRCVPISNHLYFYWYRQILGQKVEFLVSFYNNEISEKSEIFDDQFSVERPDGSNFTLKIRSTKLEDSAMYFCASNEGIIPGNQPQHFGDGTRLSIL.

This clonotype has only a few counts. The chain employs TRBV2 and TRBJ1-5, with TRBD1 as a possible D gene (6 bases). Germline values: CDR1 SNHLY, CDR2 FYNNEI. This CDR3 region has 14 residues. The ends were cut back, 6 bases at V and 3 bases at J, with 12 bases in the middle. The CDR3 DNA is TGTGCCAGCAGCGTCCAGGGGCTCAATCAGCCCCAGCATTTT. It is translated as CASSVQGLNQPQHF.

The chain uses TRBV25-1 and TRBJ1-4; weak D call: TRBD1 (6 bases). CDR3 length equals 17 residues. Germline CDR1 reads MGHDK; CDR2 reads SYGVNS. Trimming left V 0 bases short and J 0 bases short, with 11 bases between. This CDR3 reads CASSEYRGDTTNEKLFF. CDR3 DNA sequence: TGTGCCAGCAGTGAATACCGGGGGGACACAACTAATGAAAAACTGTTTTTT.

The chain joins TRBV6-5 to TRBJ2-2; D is perhaps TRBD2 (6 bases). The CDR3 has 17 residues. V lost 4 bases and J lost 0, with 15 bases in between. The V gene's germline CDR1 is MNHEY and CDR2 SVGAGI. In DNA, the CDR3 is TGTGCCAGCAGTTCCGCCCCGGGACTCTCGAACACCGGGGAGCTGTTTTTT. It encodes CASSSAPGLSNTGELFF.

This clonotype was counted between two and nine times. This chain's CDR3 is CSVAGSNQPQHF. DNA of the CDR3: TGCAGCGTTGCGGGCAGCAATCAGCCCCAGCATTTT. V gene TRBV29-1 combines with J gene TRBJ1-5; D is uncertain. This CDR3 spans 12 amino acids. Trimming stripped 4 bases from V and 1 base from J, with 5 bases between. Germline loops: CDR1 SQVTM, CDR2 ANQGSEA.

The rearrangement uses TRBV3-1 and TRBJ1-2; possible D gene TRBD1, 6 bases. The germline gives CDR1 LGHDT, CDR2 YNNKEL (reference sequence). The V gene lost 1 base and the J gene lost 2 bases, with 8 bases spanning the gap. The CDR3 is made up of 14 amino acids. The CDR3 DNA follows: TGTGCCAGCAGCCAAGTGGGGGCCAACTATGGCTACACCTTC. It encodes CASSQVGANYGYTF.